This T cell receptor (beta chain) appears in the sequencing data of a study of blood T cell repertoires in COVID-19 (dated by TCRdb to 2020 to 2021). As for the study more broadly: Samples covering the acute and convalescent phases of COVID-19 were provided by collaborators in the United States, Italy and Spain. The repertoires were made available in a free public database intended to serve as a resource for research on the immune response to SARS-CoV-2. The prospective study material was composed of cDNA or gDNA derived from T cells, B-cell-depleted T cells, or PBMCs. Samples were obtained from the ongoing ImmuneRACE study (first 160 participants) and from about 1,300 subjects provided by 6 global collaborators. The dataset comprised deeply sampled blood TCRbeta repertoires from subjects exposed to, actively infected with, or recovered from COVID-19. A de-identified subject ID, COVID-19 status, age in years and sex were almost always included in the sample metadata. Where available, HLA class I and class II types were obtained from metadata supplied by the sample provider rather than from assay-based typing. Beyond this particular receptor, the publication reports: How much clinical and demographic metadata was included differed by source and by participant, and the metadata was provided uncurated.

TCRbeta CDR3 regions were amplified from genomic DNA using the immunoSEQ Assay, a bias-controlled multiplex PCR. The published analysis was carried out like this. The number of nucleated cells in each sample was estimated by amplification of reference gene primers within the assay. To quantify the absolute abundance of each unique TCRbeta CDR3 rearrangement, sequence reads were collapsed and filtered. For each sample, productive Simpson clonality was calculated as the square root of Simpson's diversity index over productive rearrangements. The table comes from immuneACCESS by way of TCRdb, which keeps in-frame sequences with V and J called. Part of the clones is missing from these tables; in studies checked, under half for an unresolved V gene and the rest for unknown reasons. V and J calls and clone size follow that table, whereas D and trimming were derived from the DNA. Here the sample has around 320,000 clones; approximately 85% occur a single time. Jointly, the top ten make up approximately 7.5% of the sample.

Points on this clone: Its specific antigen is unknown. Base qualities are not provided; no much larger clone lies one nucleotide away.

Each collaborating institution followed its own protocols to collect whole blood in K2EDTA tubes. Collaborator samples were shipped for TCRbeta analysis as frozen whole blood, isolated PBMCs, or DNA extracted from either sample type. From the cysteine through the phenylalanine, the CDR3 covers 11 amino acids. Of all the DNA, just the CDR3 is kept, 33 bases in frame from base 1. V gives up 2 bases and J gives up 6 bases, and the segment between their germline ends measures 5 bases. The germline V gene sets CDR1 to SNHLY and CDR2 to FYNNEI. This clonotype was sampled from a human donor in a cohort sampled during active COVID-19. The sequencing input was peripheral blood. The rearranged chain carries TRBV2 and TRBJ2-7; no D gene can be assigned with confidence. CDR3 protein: CASSENLEQYF. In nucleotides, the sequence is TGTGCCAGCAGTGAAAATCTCGAGCAGTACTTC.